The clone carrying this TCR beta chain was seen repeatedly, ten times or more. What it binds is not known. This specimen comes from a study of T cells in Graves' hyperthyroidism and ophthalmopathy. Study as a whole: Blood from the periphery was taken at initial diagnosis, before any treatment. Study-level findings and limits: Most thyroid-expanded clonotypes above 0.001 were also found in blood.

With 4 bases clipped from V and 0 bases from J, the junction kept 9 bases outside the gene matches. CDR3 length: 16 residues. Germline V gene data show CDR1 as SGHVS and CDR2 as FNYEAQ. Authors of the study amplified TCR beta CDR3 regions from RNA transcripts. HTBI primers drove first-round RT-PCR of the TCR CDR3. TCRdb called the multiplex PCR reads again in MiXCR, with one record for every CDR3 protein. The sample yields under 300,000 distinct CDR3 sequences, approximately 13% seen once. Newly diagnosed hyperthyroidism patients aged 18 to 65 years had disease lasting under 2 months. Not enrolled were patients with uncontrolled infection, other autoimmune disease, pregnancy or lactation.

The sequenced sample consisted of blood. The receptor comes from a woman aged 40 to 49 with Graves' hyperthyroidism. The chain recombines TRBV7-6 with TRBJ2-7, with TRBD1 matching 7 bases. This chain's CDR3 is CASSSQATGSSYEQYF. CDR3 bases: TGTGCCAGCAGCTCGCAAGCGACAGGGAGCTCCTACGAGCAGTACTTC.